The clone carrying this T cell receptor beta chain was observed a single time. Its antigen is not known. This CDR3 is 14 amino acids long. V shed 5 bases and J 1 base; nucleotides not matched to a gene: 5. CDR1 is DFQATT and CDR2 is SNEGSKA in the germline V gene (reference sequence). The data were obtained in a study of post-analysis software for immune sequencing data. The authors incorporated unique molecular identifiers into the TCR beta cDNA libraries. One entry per CDR3 protein, called by TCRdb with MiXCR from the PCR reads. The table has around 200,000 distinct CDR3 sequences, approximately 30% seen once; the top ten hold around 3.2%. Whole-study results and caveats: In patients, TRBV5-6, TRBV5-1 and TRBV20-1 belonged to 4 or 5 TRBV segments found more frequently than in controls.

The receptor's source is a girl aged 2-17 years with multiple sclerosis. The rearrangement uses TRBV20-1 and TRBJ2-4; TRBD1 matches 7 bases. Sequenced input: blood. For the CDR3, the DNA is TGCAGTGCTGGAGTACAGGGGGCCAAAAACATTCAGTACTTC. Protein sequence: CSAGVQGAKNIQYF.